This passage covers 16 T cell receptor beta chains from one sample sequenced in a study of CD8 T cells in Susac syndrome. RNA amounts of about 0.5 to 1 ug underwent reverse transcription with random hexamers. TCRdb called the immunoSEQ multiplex PCR reads again in MiXCR, with one record for every CDR3 protein. Altogether about 150,000 distinct CDR3 sequences are present, under 95% being singletons, with the ten largest covering approximately 0.082%. What was sequenced was CD4+ T cells from PBMCs. Receptors were obtained from a human donor in good health.

The chain is built from TRBV7-2 and TRBJ1-2; 9 nucleotides match TRBD1. Germline-derived CDR1 and CDR2 are SGHTA and FQGNSA. V dropped 2 bases and J dropped 3; count of bases not matched to a gene: 4. This CDR3 is 15 amino acids long. The CDR3 nucleotides read TGTGCCAGCAGCTTAAAACAGGGGGCGGACTATGGCTACACCTTC. It codes for CASSLKQGADYGYTF. Together with reference TRBV7-2 and TRBJ1-2, the CDR3 gives the full variable domain: GAGVSQSPSNKVTEKGKDVELRCDPISGHTALYWYRQSLGQGLEFLIYFQGNSAPDKSGLPSDRFSAERTGGSVSTLTIQRTQQEDSAVYLCASSLKQGADYGYTFGSGTRLTVV.

The chain uses TRBV5-1 and TRBJ1-1; no clear D. V lost 2 bases to trimming and J lost 0 bases, with 5 bases between them. The V gene's germline CDR1 is SGHRS and CDR2 YFSETQ. This CDR3 comprises 13 residues. The CDR3 region is CASSFQMNTEAFF. CDR3 coding DNA: TGCGCCAGCAGCTTCCAGATGAACACTGAAGCTTTCTTT. Looking up the rest from reference TRBV5-1 and TRBJ1-1 gives the full variable domain: KAGVTQTPRYLIKTRGQQVTLSCSPISGHRSVSWYQQTPGQGLQFLFEYFSETQRNKGNFPGRFSGRQFSNSRSEMNVSTLELGDSALYLCASSFQMNTEAFFGQGTRLTVV.

The J gene is TRBJ2-1, the V gene TRBV3-1; 11 bases align to TRBD2. The CDR3 totals 16 residues. Germline CDR1 and CDR2: LGHDT and YNNKEL (reference sequence). V dropped 3 bases and J dropped 2; count of bases not matched to a gene: 3. The CDR3 here is CASSHLAGGTYNEQFF. The CDR3 coding sequence is TGTGCCAGCAGCCATCTAGCGGGAGGAACCTACAATGAGCAGTTCTTC.

The J gene is TRBJ2-7, the V gene TRBV9; 11 bases line up with TRBD2. The germline V gene encodes CDR1 SGDLS and CDR2 YYNGEE. The V segment lost 3 bases and the J segment 0 bases; nucleotides outside the gene matches: 8. The length of the CDR3 is 17 residues. Here the CDR3 reads CASSAEWTSGRSYEQYF. The CDR3 DNA reads TGTGCCAGCAGCGCCGAATGGACTAGCGGGCGCTCCTACGAGCAGTACTTC.

This clonotype was seen a handful of times. This chain's CDR3 is CASRPGQVYGYTF. CDR3 sequence (DNA): TGTGCCAGCAGACCGGGACAAGTCTATGGCTACACCTTC. V gene TRBV6-2 or TRBV6-3 combines with J gene TRBJ1-2; D is possibly TRBD1 (6 bases). Trimming shortened V by 6 bases and J by 4 bases, and 12 bases separated the two germline ends. Germline V lookup: CDR1 MNHEY, CDR2 SVGEGT. The CDR3 length is 13 residues.

This rearrangement joins TRBV19 to TRBJ2-5, with D perhaps assigned TRBD1 or TRBD2 (5 bases each). Germline V lookup: CDR1 LNHDA, CDR2 SQIVND (reference sequence). The V gene lost 6 bases and the J gene lost 3 bases, with 17 bases spanning the gap. The CDR3 loop spans 15 amino acids. This chain's CDR3 is CASRPGRGREETQYF. The CDR3 nucleotides are TGTGCCAGTAGACCGGGACGGGGTCGAGAAGAGACCCAGTACTTC.

This clonotype has just one count. V is TRBV19 and J is TRBJ2-7; D is perhaps TRBD2 (6 bases). The CDR3 totals 16 residues. V gave up 7 bases and J gave up 2 bases, with 21 bases separating them. Germline V gene lookup returns CDR1 LNHDA and CDR2 SQIVND (reference sequence). CDR3 nucleotides: TGTGCCAGTAACAAACGGGGGAGTGGAGGCGCCTACGAGCAGTACTTC. This sequence encodes CASNKRGSGGAYEQYF.

J is TRBJ2-2 and V is TRBV5-4; 11 nucleotides match TRBD2. This CDR3 contains 16 residues. Germline V gene data show CDR1 as SGHNT and CDR2 as YYREEE (reference sequence). Trimming at V came to 2 bases and at J to 5 bases, leaving 5 bases not matched to a gene. CDR3 protein: CASSFGTSGATGELFF. The CDR3 DNA follows: TGTGCCAGCAGCTTTGGGACTAGCGGAGCGACCGGGGAGCTGTTTTTT.

The chain combines TRBV6-2 or TRBV6-3 with TRBJ2-7; D may be TRBD1 or TRBD2 (6 bases each). V lost 4 bases and J lost 6, with 16 bases in between. Germline V gene lookup returns CDR1 MNHEY and CDR2 SVGEGT. The CDR3 contains 14 residues. The CDR3 sequence: CASSFPGALVEQYF. Written as DNA, the CDR3 is TGTGCCAGCAGTTTCCCGGGGGCGTTGGTCGAGCAGTACTTC.

The V call is TRBV7-2, the J call TRBJ2-7, with no clear D. CDR1 and CDR2 (germline): SGHTA, FQGNSA. The CDR3 is 13 residues long. The ends were cut back, 1 base at V and 2 bases at J, with 6 bases in the middle. The CDR3 reads CASSLGIAYEQYF. The CDR3 DNA is TGTGCCAGCAGCTTAGGGATCGCCTACGAGCAGTACTTC. The whole variable domain, remainder taken from reference TRBV7-2 and TRBJ2-7, is GAGVSQSPSNKVTEKGKDVELRCDPISGHTALYWYRQSLGQGLEFLIYFQGNSAPDKSGLPSDRFSAERTGGSVSTLTIQRTQQEDSAVYLCASSLGIAYEQYFGPGTRLTVT.

This clonotype came up once. The V gene is TRBV20-1, the J gene TRBJ2-7, with D possibly being TRBD2 (5 bases). Per germline, CDR1 DFQATT and CDR2 SNEGSKA (reference sequence). The V and J ends lost 1 base and 3 bases respectively, with 13 bases between them. The CDR3 has 14 amino acids. The CDR3 nucleotides read TGCAGTGCTAGAGGGGCCCGGGGAAACTACGAGCAGTACTTC. Its protein is CSARGARGNYEQYF.

V is TRBV6-1 and J is TRBJ2-6, with TRBD1 matching over 9 bases. Germline CDR1 is MNHNS and CDR2 is SASEGT. The CDR3 has 16 amino acids. With V trimmed by 7 bases and J by 2 bases, 6 bases remained unmatched. The DNA of the CDR3 is TGTGCCAGCACGCGACAGGGGGATACTGGGGCCAACGTCCTGACTTTC. Translated: CASTRQGDTGANVLTF.

This rearrangement joins TRBV2 to TRBJ2-1; D not resolved. The V gene lost 1 base and the J gene lost 14 bases, with 18 bases spanning the gap. The germline V gene has CDR1 SNHLY and CDR2 FYNNEI. The CDR3 is 14 amino acids. The CDR3 spells CASSEGLRMPREFF. In nucleotides, the CDR3 is TGTGCCAGCAGTGAAGGTCTCCGGATGCCACGGGAGTTCTTC.

The CDR3: CASSPSGTASGNTIYF. In DNA, the CDR3 is TGTGCCAGTAGTCCCTCCGGGACAGCCTCTGGAAACACCATATATTTT. This sequence joins TRBV19 and TRBJ1-3; 7 bases line up with TRBD1. V was clipped by 5 bases and J by 0 bases; unmatched bases: 7. Germline assignment: CDR1 LNHDA and CDR2 SQIVND (reference sequence). The length of the CDR3 is 16 residues.

V is TRBV7-9 and J is TRBJ2-1; 10 nucleotides line up with TRBD1. This CDR3 is 15 amino acids long. V lost 5 bases, J lost 6 bases, and 7 bases stayed unmatched. Per germline, CDR1 SEHNR and CDR2 FQNEAQ (reference sequence). The CDR3 DNA is TGTGCCAGCAGCGCGCCGGGACAGGGGATCAATGAGCAGTTCTTC. This gives the protein CASSAPGQGINEQFF. Full variable domain (remainder filled in from reference TRBV7-9 and TRBJ2-1): DTGVSQNPRHKITKRGQNVTFRCDPISEHNRLYWYRQTLGQGPEFLTYFQNEAQLEKSRLLSDRFSAERPKGSFSTLEIQRTEQGDSAMYLCASSAPGQGINEQFFGPGTRLTVL.

The chain has TRBV19 and TRBJ1-1; D ambiguous. The CDR3 is 12 amino acids. Trimming removed 1 base at V and 4 bases at J, with 4 bases between. The germline V gene has CDR1 LNHDA and CDR2 SQIVND (reference sequence). For the CDR3, the DNA is TGTGCCAGTAGTATAGTACGCACTGAAGCTTTCTTT. Translating gives CASSIVRTEAFF.